The entry below gives a single T cell receptor (beta chain) sequence along with its context. These data belong to a study of CD8+ T cells in alopecia areata. About the study: The share of scalp area affected provided the severity score for treated patients.

Treatment here: oral pan-JAK inhibitor, 5-10 mg twice daily. Sorting of CD4+ and CD8+ T cells was performed on PBMCs. The J segment lost 8 bases and the V segment lost 0 bases, leaving 4 bases of the junction unmatched. Germline V gene sequence: CDR1 SGHDN, CDR2 FVKESK. This CDR3 comprises 14 residues. TCR sequencing used cDNA made by reverse transcription of extracted RNA. Produced via immunoSEQ multiplex PCR; TCRdb's table is partial and in-frame only. The table lists about 200,000 clones, 50% to 75% of them singletons. The TCR originated in a human donor with alopecia areata. The rearrangement joins TRBV14 to TRBJ2-1; 7 bases agree with TRBD1. Sequencing was performed on CD4+ T cells sorted from blood, taken at week 4, from a patient treated with tofacitinib. This chain's CDR3 is CASSQETGIHEQFF. CDR3 DNA: TGTGCCAGCAGCCAAGAGACAGGGATCCATGAGCAGTTCTTC.